Listed below are T cell receptor beta chains from one sample, sequenced in a study of T cell responses to AZD1222 COVID-19 vaccine. Produced via immunoSEQ multiplex PCR; TCRdb's table is partial and in-frame only. The sample has under 200,000 clones, about 92% seen once. Sequences were derived from peripheral blood, sampled on day 0 of AZD1222 vaccination. The receptors were gathered from an adult in good health. Each CDR3 is given with its conserved first and last residue. The D gene is left open where the match is weak. Size is omitted from some rows. Given values are once, few, many or a class for expanded clones.

clone_size,j_call,d_call,cdr3_length,v_call,cdr3_nt,cdr3_aa
-,TRBJ2-7,TRBD2,16,TRBV4-2,TGTGCCAGCAGCCGCGGACTAGCGGGAGGTTCGGGCGAGCAGTACTTC,CASSRGLAGGSGEQYF
-,TRBJ1-5,TRBD1,16,TRBV3-1/TRBV3-2,TGTGCCAGCAGCCAAGATCGGAGACAGGGCTTACAGCCCCAGCATTTT,CASSQDRRQGLQPQHF
-,TRBJ2-7,TRBD2,16,TRBV10-2,TGCGCCAGCAGTTTAAGATCGCTAGCGGAAGTATACGAGCAGTACTTC,CASSLRSLAEVYEQYF
-,TRBJ2-5,-,16,TRBV9,TGTGCCAGCAGCGTAGAGGGGGGGCAGAGACAAGAGACCCAGTACTTC,CASSVEGGQRQETQYF
few,TRBJ2-7,-,17,TRBV15,TGTGCCACCAGCAGAGATAGCGCATCTTCTACCTACTACGAGCAGTACTTC,CATSRDSASSTYYEQYF
-,TRBJ1-2,-,17,TRBV9,TGTGCCAGCAGCGTAGAAGGCGGGATTGAAAGAGACTATGGCTACACCTTC,CASSVEGGIERDYGYTF
-,TRBJ1-1,TRBD1,14,TRBV29-1,TGCAGCGTTCAAGGGGGCATGGAGAACACTGAAGCTTTCTTT,CSVQGGMENTEAFF
-,TRBJ2-2,-,11,TRBV12-3/TRBV12-4,TGTGCCAGCACTTGGGCCGGGGAGCTGTTTTTT,CASTWAGELFF
-,TRBJ1-4,TRBD1,16,TRBV4-1,TGCGCCAGCAGCCAACTGGTGGGACAGGGAAATGAAAAACTGTTTTTT,CASSQLVGQGNEKLFF
-,TRBJ1-3,-,14,TRBV4-1,TGCGCCAGCAGCCAAGAAGGGTGGGGAAACACCATATATTTT,CASSQEGWGNTIYF
-,TRBJ2-7,-,13,TRBV12-3/TRBV12-4,TGTGCCAGCAGTTTACAACAGGGCTACGAGCAGTACTTC,CASSLQQGYEQYF
-,TRBJ2-3,-,12,TRBV29-1,TGCAGCGTTAGGGCTAGTCTGGATACGCAGTATTTT,CSVRASLDTQYF
once,TRBJ2-1,-,14,TRBV11-3,TGTGCCAGCAGCTTATCTCTATACGGGAATGAGCAGTTCTTC,CASSLSLYGNEQFF
-,TRBJ1-1,-,14,TRBV15,TGTGCCACCAGCAGAATGGGGGGGGACACTGAAGCTTTCTTT,CATSRMGGDTEAFF
-,TRBJ2-1,TRBD2,13,TRBV18,TGTGCCAGCTCAGGACTAGCGGGAGGTGAGCAGTTCTTC,CASSGLAGGEQFF
once,TRBJ2-7,-,15,TRBV19,TGTGCCAGTATCCTAAGGGAACAGGTCTCCTACGAGCAGTACTTC,CASILREQVSYEQYF
-,TRBJ2-3,TRBD1,15,TRBV7-9,TGTGCCAGCAGTCCGACAGGGTCTCGCACAGATACGCAGTATTTT,CASSPTGSRTDTQYF
-,TRBJ2-1,TRBD1,12,TRBV12-5,TGTGCTAGTGGGAGACAGGGCAAGGAGCAGTTCTTC,CASGRQGKEQFF
-,TRBJ1-1,-,14,TRBV5-1,TGCGCCAGCAGCTATTTGACAGAGAACACTGAAGCTTTCTTT,CASSYLTENTEAFF
-,TRBJ2-2,-,15,TRBV5-1,TGCGCCAGCGGCCCACGTCCGGGTTCCCCCGGGGAGCTGTTTTTT,CASGPRPGSPGELFF
-,TRBJ1-5,-,15,TRBV19,TGTGCCAGTAGTATTGGACGGGGAATTAATCAGCCCCAGCATTTT,CASSIGRGINQPQHF
-,TRBJ1-1,TRBD1,13,TRBV20-1,TGCAGTGCTAGTCAGGGGGCTCACACTGAAGCTTTCTTT,CSASQGAHTEAFF
-,TRBJ2-1,TRBD1,15,TRBV19,TGTGCCAGTAGTTTTCGGGACAGGGGAGCGGATGAGCAGTTCTTC,CASSFRDRGADEQFF
-,TRBJ1-5,-,16,TRBV5-1,TGCGCCAGCAGCTTGGGGGGGTCGAACGGCAATCAGCCCCAGCATTTT,CASSLGGSNGNQPQHF
-,TRBJ2-5,TRBD2,16,TRBV10-1,TGCGCCAGCAGTGACCAGCGACTAGCGGGCAGAGAGACCCAGTACTTC,CASSDQRLAGRETQYF
-,TRBJ1-1,-,13,TRBV29-1,TGCAGCGTTGATACCCAAATGGGCACTGAAGCTTTCTTT,CSVDTQMGTEAFF
-,TRBJ1-6,TRBD1,15,TRBV27,TGTGCCAGCAGCCGAATCCGACAGGGCAATTCACCCCTCCACTTT,CASSRIRQGNSPLHF
-,TRBJ1-6,-,12,TRBV7-9,TGTGCCAGCAGCTCCTATAATTCACCCCTCCACTTT,CASSSYNSPLHF
-,TRBJ1-6,-,17,TRBV7-9,TGTGCCAGCAGCTGGGAGACAGTTGATAATTATAATTCACCCCTCCACTTT,CASSWETVDNYNSPLHF
-,TRBJ2-7,TRBD1,15,TRBV28,TGTGCCAGCAGTGACTACAGGGGGATCCCCTACGAGCAGTACTTC,CASSDYRGIPYEQYF
few,TRBJ1-1,-,12,TRBV5-1,TGCGCCAGCAGCTTGGATCTGGCAGTTGCTTTCTTT,CASSLDLAVAFF
-,TRBJ2-7,TRBD1,15,TRBV27,TGTGCCAGCAGTCCATGGACAGGGGGCTCCTACGAGCAGTACTTC,CASSPWTGGSYEQYF
-,TRBJ1-3,-,13,TRBV7-6,TGTGCCAGCAGCTTAGCAGGGGTAGGCGCCATATATTTT,CASSLAGVGAIYF
-,TRBJ2-7,-,10,TRBV20-1,TGCAGTGCTAGAGTGGCCGAGCAGTACTTC,CSARVAEQYF
once,TRBJ2-7,-,15,TRBV6-2/TRBV6-3,TGTGCCAGCAGTTACCCGTCCGACTACGAGTACGAGCAGTACTTC,CASSYPSDYEYEQYF
-,TRBJ2-5,TRBD1,15,TRBV30,TGTGCCTGGAAATCGAGGACAGGAATCCAAGAGACCCAGTACTTC,CAWKSRTGIQETQYF
-,TRBJ1-6,-,15,TRBV27,TGTGCCAGCAGTCCATCCTTCGCCCGGGATTCACCCCTCCACTTT,CASSPSFARDSPLHF